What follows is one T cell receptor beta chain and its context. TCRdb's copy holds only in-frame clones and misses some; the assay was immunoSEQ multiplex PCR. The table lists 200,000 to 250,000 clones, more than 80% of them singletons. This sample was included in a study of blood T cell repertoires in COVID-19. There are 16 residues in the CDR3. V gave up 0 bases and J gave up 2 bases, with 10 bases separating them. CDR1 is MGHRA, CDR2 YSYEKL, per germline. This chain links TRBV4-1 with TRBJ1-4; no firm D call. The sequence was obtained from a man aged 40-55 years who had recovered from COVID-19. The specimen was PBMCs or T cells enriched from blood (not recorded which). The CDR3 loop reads CASSQEVRVTNEKLFF. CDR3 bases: TGCGCCAGCAGCCAAGAGGTGAGGGTGACTAATGAAAAACTGTTTTTT.